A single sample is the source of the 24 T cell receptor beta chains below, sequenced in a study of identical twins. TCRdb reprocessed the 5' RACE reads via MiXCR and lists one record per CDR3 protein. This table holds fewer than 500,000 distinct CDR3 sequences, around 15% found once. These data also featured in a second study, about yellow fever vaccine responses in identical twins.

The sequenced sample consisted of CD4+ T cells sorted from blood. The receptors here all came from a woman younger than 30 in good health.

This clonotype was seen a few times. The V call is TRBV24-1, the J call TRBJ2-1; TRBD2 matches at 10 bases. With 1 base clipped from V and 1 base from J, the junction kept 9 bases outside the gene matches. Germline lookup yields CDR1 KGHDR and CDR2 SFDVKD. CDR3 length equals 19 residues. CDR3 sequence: CATSDLAGGPSLSYNEQFF. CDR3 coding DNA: TGTGCCACCAGTGATTTAGCGGGAGGGCCCTCCCTTTCCTACAATGAGCAGTTCTTC.

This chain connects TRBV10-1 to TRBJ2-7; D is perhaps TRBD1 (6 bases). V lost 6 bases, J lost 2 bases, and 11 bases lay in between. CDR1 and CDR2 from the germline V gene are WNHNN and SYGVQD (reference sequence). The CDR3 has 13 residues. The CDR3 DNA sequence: TGCGCCAGCAGCCAGGACAGTACCTACGAGCAGTACTTC. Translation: CASSQDSTYEQYF.

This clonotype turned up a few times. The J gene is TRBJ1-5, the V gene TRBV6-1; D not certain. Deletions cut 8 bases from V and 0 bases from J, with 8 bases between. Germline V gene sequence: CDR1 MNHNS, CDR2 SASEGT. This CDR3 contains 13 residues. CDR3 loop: CASASYSNQPQHF. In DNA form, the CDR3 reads TGTGCCAGCGCCAGTTATAGCAATCAGCCCCAGCATTTT.

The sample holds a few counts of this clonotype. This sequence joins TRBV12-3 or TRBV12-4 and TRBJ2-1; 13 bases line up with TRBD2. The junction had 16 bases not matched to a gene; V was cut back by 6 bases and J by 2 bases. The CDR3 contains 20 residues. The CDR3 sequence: CASRPHPGLAGVGPYNEQFF. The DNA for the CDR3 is TGTGCCAGCAGACCCCATCCAGGACTAGCGGGAGTAGGGCCCTACAATGAGCAGTTCTTC.

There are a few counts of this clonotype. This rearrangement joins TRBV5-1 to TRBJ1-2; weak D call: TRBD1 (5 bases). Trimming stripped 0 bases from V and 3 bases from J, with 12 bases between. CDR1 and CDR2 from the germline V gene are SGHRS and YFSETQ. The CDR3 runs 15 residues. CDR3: CASSLALVQDYGYTF. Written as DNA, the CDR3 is TGCGCCAGCAGCTTGGCCTTGGTACAGGACTATGGCTACACCTTC.

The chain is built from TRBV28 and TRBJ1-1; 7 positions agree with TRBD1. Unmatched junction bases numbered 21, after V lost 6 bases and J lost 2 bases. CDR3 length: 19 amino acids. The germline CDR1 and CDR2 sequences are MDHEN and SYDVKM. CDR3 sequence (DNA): TGTGCCAGCAGCCCCGACAGGGTTGTAATCCCGGTCCAAAACACTGAAGCTTTCTTT. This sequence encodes CASSPDRVVIPVQNTEAFF. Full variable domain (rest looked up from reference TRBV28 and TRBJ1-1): DVKVTQSSRYLVKRTGEKVFLECVQDMDHENMFWYRQDPGLGLRLIYFSYDVKMKEKGDIPEGYSVSREKKERFSLILESASTNQTSMYLCASSPDRVVIPVQNTEAFFGQGTRLTVV.

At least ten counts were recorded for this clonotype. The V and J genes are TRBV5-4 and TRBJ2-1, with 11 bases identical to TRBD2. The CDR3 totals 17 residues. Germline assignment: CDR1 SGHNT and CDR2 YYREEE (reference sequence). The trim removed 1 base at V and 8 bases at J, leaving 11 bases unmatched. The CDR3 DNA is TGTGCCAGCAGCTTGAACCCCCGGGGACTAGCGGTTGATGAGCAGTTCTTC. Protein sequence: CASSLNPRGLAVDEQFF.

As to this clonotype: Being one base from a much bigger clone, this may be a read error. CDR3 DNA sequence: TGTGCCAGCAGCGTGGGGACTAGCTACAATGAGCAGTACTTC. This translates into CASSVGTSYNEQYF. The chain couples TRBV5-5 to TRBJ2-1; TRBD2 agrees at 9 bases. The better agreement between TRBJ2-7 and the DNA end casts doubt on the J call. The CDR3 spans 14 residues. Per germline, CDR1 SGHKS and CDR2 YYEKEE (reference sequence).

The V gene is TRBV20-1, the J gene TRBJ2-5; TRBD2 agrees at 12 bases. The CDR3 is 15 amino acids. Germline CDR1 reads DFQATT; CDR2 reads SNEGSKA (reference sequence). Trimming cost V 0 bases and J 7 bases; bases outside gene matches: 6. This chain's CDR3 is CSARDQTSGSWTQYF. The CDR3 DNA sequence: TGCAGTGCTAGAGATCAGACTAGCGGGAGTTGGACCCAGTACTTC.

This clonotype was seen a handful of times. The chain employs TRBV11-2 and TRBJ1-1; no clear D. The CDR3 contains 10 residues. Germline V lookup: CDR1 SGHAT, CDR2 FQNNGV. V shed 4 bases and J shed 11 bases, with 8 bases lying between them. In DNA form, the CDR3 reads TGTGCCAGCAGCTCAGGAATGGCTTTCTTT. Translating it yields CASSSGMAFF.

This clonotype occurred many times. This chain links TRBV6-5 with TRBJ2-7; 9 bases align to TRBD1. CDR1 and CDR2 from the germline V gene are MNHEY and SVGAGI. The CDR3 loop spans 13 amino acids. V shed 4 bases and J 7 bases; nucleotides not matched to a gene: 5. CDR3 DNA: TGTGCCAGCAGTTTGTACAGGGGGCGGGAGCAGTACTTC. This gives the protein CASSLYRGREQYF.

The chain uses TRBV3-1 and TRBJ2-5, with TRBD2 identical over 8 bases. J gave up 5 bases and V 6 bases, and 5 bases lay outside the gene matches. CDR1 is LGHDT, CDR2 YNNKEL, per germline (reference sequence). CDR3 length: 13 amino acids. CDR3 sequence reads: CASSRGGRETQYF. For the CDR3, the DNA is TGTGCCAGCAGTCGGGGGGGCCGGGAGACCCAGTACTTC.

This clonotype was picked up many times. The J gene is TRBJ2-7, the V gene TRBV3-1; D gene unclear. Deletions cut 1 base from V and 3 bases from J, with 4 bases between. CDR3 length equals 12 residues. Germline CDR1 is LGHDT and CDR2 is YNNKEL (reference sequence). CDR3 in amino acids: CASSQASYEQYF. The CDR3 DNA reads TGTGCCAGCAGCCAAGCCAGCTACGAGCAGTACTTC.

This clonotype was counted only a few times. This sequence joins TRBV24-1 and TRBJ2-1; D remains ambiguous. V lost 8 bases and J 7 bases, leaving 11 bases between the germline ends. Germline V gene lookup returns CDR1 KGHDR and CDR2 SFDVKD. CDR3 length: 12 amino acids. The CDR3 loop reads CATTTGLNEQFF. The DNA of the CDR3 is TGTGCCACCACGACGGGCTTGAATGAGCAGTTCTTC.

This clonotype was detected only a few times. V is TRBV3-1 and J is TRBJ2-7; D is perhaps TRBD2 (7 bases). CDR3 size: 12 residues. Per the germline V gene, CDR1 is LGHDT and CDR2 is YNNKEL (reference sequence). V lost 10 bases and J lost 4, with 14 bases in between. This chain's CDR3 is CANEGGTYEQYF. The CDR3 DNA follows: TGTGCCAACGAGGGGGGGACGTACGAGCAGTACTTC.

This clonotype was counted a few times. CDR3 region: CASSQAGRDISGNTIYF. CDR3 sequence (DNA): TGTGCCAGCAGCCAGGCCGGGCGGGACATCAGTGGAAACACCATATATTTT. The chain has TRBV4-2 and TRBJ1-3; possible D gene TRBD1, 6 bases. The V end was cut by 3 bases, the J end by 3 bases, with 18 bases between. CDR3 length: 17 residues. CDR1 and CDR2 (germline): LGHNA, YNFKEQ.

This CDR3 is CASSGGAGGPSYNEQFF. For the CDR3, the DNA is TGCGCCAGCAGTGGGGGGGCAGGGGGCCCATCCTACAATGAGCAGTTCTTC. The chain employs TRBV10-1 and TRBJ2-1; 8 bases agree with TRBD1. The V gene's germline CDR1 is WNHNN and CDR2 SYGVQD (reference sequence). This CDR3 comprises 17 residues. J gave up 1 base and V 4 bases, and 9 bases lay outside the gene matches.

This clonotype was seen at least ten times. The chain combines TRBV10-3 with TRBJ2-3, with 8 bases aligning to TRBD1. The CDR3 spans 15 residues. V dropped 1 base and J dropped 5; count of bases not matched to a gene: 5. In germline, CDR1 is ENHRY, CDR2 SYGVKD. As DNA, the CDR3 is TGTGCCATCAGTGAGTTTGGGACAGGTAAAGATACGCAGTATTTT. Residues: CAISEFGTGKDTQYF.

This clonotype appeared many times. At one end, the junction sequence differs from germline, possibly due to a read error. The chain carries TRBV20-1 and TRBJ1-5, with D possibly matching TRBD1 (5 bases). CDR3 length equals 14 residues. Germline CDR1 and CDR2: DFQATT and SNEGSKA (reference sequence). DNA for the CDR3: TGCAGTGCTAGAGAAGGAACGGACAATCGGCCCCAGCATTTT. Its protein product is CSAREGTDNRPQHF.

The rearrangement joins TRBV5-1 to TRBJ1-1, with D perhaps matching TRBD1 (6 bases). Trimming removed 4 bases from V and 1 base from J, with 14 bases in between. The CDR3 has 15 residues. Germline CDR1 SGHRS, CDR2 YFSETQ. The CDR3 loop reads CASSVKPQGNTEAFF. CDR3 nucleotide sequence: TGCGCCAGCAGCGTGAAGCCACAGGGGAACACTGAAGCTTTCTTT.

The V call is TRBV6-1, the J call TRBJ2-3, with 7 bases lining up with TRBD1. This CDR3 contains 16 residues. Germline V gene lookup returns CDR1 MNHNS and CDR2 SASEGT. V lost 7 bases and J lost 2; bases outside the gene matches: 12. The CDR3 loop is CASIFLRDSPTDTQYF. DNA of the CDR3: TGTGCCAGCATCTTTCTCCGGGACAGTCCCACAGATACGCAGTATTTT.

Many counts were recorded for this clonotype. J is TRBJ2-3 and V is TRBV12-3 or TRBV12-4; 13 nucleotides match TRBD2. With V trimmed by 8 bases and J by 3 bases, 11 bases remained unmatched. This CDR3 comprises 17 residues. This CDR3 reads CASRGLAGVRGTDTQYF. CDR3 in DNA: TGTGCCAGCCGAGGACTAGCGGGAGTCCGGGGTACAGATACGCAGTATTTT.

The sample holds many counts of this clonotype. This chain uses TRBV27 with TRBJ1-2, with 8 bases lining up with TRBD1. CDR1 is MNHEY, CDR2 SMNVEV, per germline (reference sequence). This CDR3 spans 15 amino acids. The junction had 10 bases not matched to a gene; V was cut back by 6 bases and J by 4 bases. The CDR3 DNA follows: TGTGCCAGCAGGGACAGGGTTGCTGCCCCCTATGGCTACACCTTC. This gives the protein CASRDRVAAPYGYTF.

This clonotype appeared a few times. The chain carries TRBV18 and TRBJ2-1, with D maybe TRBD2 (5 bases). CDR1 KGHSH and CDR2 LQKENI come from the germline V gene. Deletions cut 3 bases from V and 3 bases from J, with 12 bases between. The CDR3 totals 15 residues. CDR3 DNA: TGTGCCAGCTCACCTATGGACTTCGGCTACAATGAGCAGTTCTTC. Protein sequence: CASSPMDFGYNEQFF.